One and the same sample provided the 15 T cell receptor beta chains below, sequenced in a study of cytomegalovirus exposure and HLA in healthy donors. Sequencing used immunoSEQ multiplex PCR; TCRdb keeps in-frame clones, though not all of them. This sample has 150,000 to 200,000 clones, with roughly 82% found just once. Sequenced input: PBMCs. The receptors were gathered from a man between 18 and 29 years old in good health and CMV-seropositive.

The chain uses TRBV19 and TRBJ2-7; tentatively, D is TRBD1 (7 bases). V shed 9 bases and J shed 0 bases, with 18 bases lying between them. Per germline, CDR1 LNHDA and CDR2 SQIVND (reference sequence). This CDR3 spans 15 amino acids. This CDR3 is CARPEFQGGSYEQYF. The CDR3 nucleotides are TGTGCCAGGCCCGAATTCCAGGGGGGCTCCTACGAGCAGTACTTC.

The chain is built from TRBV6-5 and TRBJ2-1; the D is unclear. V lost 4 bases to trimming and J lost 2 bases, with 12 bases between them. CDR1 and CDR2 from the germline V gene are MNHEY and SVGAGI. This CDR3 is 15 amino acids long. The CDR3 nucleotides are TGTGCCAGCAGTTCCCCCCGGTCCCCCTACAATGAGCAGTTCTTC. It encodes CASSSPRSPYNEQFF.

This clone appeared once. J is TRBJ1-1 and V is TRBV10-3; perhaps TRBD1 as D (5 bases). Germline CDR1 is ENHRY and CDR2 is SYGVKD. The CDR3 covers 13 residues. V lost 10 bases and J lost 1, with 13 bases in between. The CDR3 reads CATAGPRNTEAFF. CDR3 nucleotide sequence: TGTGCCACTGCGGGACCAAGGAACACTGAAGCTTTCTTT.

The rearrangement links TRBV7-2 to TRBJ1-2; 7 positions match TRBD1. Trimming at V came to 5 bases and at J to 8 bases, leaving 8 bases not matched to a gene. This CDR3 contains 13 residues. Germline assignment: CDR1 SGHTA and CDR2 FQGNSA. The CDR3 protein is CASSPSPGGGYTF. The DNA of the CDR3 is TGTGCCAGCAGCCCATCGCCAGGGGGGGGCTACACCTTC.

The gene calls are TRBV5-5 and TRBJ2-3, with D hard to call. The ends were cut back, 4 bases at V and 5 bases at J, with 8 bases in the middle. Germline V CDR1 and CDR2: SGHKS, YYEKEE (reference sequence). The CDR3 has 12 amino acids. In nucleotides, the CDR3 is TGTGCCAGCAGCACAGAACTAGATACGCAGTATTTT. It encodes CASSTELDTQYF.

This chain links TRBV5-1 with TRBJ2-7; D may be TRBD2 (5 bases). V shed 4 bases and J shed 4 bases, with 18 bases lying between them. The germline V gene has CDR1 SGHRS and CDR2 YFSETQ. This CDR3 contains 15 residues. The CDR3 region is CASSPGEISRYEQYF. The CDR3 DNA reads TGCGCCAGCAGCCCCGGGGAGATTTCGAGATACGAGCAGTACTTC.

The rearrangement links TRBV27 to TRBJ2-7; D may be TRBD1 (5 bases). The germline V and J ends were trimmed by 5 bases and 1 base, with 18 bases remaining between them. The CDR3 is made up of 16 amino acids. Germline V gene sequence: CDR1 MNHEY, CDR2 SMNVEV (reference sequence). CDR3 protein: CASSPLGVSPSYEQYF. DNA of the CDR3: TGTGCCAGCAGTCCCTTAGGGGTGTCCCCATCCTACGAGCAGTACTTC.

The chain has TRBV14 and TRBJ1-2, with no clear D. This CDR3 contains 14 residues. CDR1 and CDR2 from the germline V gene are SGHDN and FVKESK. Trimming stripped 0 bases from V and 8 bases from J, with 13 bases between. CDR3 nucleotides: TGTGCCAGCAGCCAAGATTTGGAGGAGGTGGGCTACACCTTC. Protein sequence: CASSQDLEEVGYTF.

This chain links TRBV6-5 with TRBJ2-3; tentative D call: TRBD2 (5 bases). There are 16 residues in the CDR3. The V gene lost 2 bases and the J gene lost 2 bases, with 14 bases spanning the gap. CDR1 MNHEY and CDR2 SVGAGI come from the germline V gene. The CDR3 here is CASSYDGVTSTDTQYF. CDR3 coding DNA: TGTGCCAGCAGTTACGACGGGGTGACTTCCACAGATACGCAGTATTTT.

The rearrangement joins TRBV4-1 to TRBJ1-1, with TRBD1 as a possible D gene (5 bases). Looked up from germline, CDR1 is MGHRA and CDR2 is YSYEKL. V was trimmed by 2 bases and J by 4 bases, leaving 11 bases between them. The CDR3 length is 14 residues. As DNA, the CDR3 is TGCGCCAGCAGCCAACAGGGAAGGGCCACTGAAGCTTTCTTT. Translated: CASSQQGRATEAFF.

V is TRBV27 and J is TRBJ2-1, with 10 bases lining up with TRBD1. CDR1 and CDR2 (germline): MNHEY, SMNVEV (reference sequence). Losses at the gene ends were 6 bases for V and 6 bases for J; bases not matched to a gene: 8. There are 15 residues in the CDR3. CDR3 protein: CASREIGQGVNEQFF. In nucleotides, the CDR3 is TGTGCCAGCAGAGAAATCGGACAGGGGGTCAATGAGCAGTTCTTC.

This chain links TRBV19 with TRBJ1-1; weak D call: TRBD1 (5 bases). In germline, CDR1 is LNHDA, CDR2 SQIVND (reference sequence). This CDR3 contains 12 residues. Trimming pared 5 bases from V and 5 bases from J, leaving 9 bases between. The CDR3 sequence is CASSFGGTEAFF. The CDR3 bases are TGTGCCAGTAGTTTCGGGGGGACTGAAGCTTTCTTT.

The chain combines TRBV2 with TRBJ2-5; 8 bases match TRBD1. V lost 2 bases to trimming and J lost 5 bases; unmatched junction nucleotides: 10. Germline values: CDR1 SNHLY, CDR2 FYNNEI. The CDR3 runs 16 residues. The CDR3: CASSEPSAGGAETQYF. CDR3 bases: TGTGCCAGCAGTGAACCTTCGGCAGGGGGCGCGGAGACCCAGTACTTC.

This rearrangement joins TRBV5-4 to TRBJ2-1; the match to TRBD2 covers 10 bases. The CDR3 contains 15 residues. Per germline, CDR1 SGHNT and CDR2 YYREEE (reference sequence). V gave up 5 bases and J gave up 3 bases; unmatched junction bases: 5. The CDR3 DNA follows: TGTGCCAGCAGGTTTGGACTAGCGGTCTACAATGAGCAGTTCTTC. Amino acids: CASRFGLAVYNEQFF.

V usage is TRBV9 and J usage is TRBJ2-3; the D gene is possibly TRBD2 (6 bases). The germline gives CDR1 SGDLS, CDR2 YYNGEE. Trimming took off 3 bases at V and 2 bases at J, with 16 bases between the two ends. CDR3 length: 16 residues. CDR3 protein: CASSASTGTLTDTQYF. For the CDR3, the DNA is TGTGCCAGCAGCGCATCTACCGGGACTCTCACAGATACGCAGTATTTT.